This TCR beta chain was identified in a study of memory CD4+ T cells and cytomegalovirus serostatus. Study overall: Of the healthy Belgian adults, several were CMV seropositive and fewer than 30 seronegative.

Using immunoSEQ multiplex PCR, the repertoire was profiled, and TCRdb retains in-frame clones only, with some absent. The table shows approximately 44,000 clones, with over 60% occurring only once. This CDR3 is 14 amino acids long. Germline values: CDR1 SGHTA, CDR2 FQGNSA. The V end lost 1 base, the J end lost 11 bases, and 14 bases lay between the germline ends. This clone was counted between two and nine times. Its antigen is still unknown. Single viable CD3+CD4+CD8-CD45RO+ cells were sorted as the memory CD4+ T cells. Serostatus was set by detecting CMV pp150, pp28, p38, p52 IgG. Whole-study findings and limits: The CMV-associated TCR signature appears largely within the CD4+ memory repertoire. 67 of 164 known CMV-associated TCRbeta sequences appeared in CD4+ memory.

Sample: memory CD4+ T cells from blood. The sequence was obtained from an adult in good health and CMV-seronegative. V and J are TRBV7-2 and TRBJ1-4; TRBD1 might be the D (6 bases). The CDR3 loop reads CASSLEQGRGKLFF. Here the CDR3 DNA reads TGTGCCAGCAGCTTAGAGCAGGGGAGGGGGAAACTGTTTTTT.